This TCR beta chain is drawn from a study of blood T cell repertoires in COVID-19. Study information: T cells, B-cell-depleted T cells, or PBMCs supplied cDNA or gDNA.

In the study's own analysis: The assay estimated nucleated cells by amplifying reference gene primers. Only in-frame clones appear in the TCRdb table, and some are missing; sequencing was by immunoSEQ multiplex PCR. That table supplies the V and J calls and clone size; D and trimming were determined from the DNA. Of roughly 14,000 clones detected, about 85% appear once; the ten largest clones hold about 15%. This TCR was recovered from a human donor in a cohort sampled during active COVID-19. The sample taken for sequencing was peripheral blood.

In nucleotides, the CDR3 is TGTGCCAGCACGCGGACTAGCGGGGGGCCAAACATTCAGTACTTC. Translated, it gives CASTRTSGGPNIQYF. The J gene is TRBJ2-4, the V gene TRBV2, with 14 bases lining up with TRBD2. This CDR3 has 15 amino acids. The germline gives CDR1 SNHLY, CDR2 FYNNEI. Unmatched junction bases numbered 5, after V lost 7 bases and J lost 6 bases.